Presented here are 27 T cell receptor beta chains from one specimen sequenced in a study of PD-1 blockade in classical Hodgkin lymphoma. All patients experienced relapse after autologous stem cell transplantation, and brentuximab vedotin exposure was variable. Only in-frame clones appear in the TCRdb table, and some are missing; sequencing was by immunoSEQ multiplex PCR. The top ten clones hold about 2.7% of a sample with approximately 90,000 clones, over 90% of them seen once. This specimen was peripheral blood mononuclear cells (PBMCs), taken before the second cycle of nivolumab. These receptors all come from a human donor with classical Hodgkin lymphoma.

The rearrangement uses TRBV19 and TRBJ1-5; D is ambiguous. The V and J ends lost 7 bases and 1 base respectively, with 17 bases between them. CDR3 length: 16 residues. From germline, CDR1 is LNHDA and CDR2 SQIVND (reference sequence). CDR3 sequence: CASTPGVLMSNQPQHF. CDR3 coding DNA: TGTGCCAGTACTCCCGGGGTTCTAATGAGCAATCAGCCCCAGCATTTT.

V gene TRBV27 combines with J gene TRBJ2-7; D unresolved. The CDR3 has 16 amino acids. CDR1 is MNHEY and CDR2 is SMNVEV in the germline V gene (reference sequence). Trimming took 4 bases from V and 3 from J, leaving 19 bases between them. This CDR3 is CASSSISGRRHYEQYF. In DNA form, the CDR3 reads TGTGCCAGCAGTTCCATATCGGGCCGGCGCCACTACGAGCAGTACTTC.

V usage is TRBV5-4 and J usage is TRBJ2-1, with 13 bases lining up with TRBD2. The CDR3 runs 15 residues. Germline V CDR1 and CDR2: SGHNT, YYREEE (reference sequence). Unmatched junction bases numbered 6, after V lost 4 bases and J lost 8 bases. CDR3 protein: CASSRTSGSSDEQFF. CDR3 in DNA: TGTGCCAGCAGCCGGACTAGCGGGAGTTCGGATGAGCAGTTCTTC. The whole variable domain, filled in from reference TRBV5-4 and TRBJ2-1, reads ETGVTQSPTHLIKTRGQQVTLRCSSQSGHNTVSWYQQALGQGPQFIFQYYREEENGRGNFPPRFSGLQFPNYSSELNVNALELDDSALYLCASSRTSGSSDEQFFGPGTRLTVL.

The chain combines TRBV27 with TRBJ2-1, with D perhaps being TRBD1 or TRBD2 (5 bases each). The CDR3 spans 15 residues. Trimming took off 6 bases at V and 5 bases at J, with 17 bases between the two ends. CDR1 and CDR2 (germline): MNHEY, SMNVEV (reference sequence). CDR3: CASSRPRDGNNEQFF. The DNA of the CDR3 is TGTGCCAGCAGCCGGCCCCGGGACGGAAACAATGAGCAGTTCTTC.

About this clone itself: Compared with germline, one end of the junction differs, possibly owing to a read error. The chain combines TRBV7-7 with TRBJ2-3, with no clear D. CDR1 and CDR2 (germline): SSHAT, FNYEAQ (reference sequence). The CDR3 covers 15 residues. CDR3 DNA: TGTGCTAGCAGCCCCCAGACTGTTAGCACAGATACGCAGTATTTT. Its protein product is CASSPQTVSTDTQYF.

The CDR3 DNA reads TGCGCCAGCAGAGCGTGGGGAGACAGCGACTACGAGCAGTACTTC. It is translated as CASRAWGDSDYEQYF. The V and J genes are TRBV5-1 and TRBJ2-7; either TRBD1 or TRBD2 may supply D (5 bases each). Trimming pared 5 bases from V and 3 bases from J, leaving 18 bases between. There are 15 residues in the CDR3. Germline assignment: CDR1 SGHRS and CDR2 YFSETQ.

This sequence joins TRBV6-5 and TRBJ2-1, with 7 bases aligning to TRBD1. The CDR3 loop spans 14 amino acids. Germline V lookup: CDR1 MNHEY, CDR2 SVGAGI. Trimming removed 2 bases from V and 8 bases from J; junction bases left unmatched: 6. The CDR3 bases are TGTGCCAGCAGTTACGCAGGGGGTTTCGATGAGCAGTTCTTC. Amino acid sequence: CASSYAGGFDEQFF.

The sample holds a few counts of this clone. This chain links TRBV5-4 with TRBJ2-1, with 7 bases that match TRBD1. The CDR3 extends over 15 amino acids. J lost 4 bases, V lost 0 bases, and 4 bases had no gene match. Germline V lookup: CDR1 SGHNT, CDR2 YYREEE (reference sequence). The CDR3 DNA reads TGTGCCAGCAGCTTGGGACAGGGCGGGTACAATGAGCAGTTCTTC. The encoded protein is CASSLGQGGYNEQFF.

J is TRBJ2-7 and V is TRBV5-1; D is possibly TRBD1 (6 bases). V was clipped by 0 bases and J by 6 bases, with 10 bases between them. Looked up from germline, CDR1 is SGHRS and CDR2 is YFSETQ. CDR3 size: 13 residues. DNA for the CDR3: TGCGCCAGCAGCTTGGACAGGGTAGTCGAGCAGTACTTC. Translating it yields CASSLDRVVEQYF.

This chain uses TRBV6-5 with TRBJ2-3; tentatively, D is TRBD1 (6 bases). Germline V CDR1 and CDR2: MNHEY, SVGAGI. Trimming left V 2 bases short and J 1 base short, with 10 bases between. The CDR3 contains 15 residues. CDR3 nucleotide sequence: TGTGCCAGCAGTTACGGCTCAGGGGGCACAGATACGCAGTATTTT. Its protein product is CASSYGSGGTDTQYF.

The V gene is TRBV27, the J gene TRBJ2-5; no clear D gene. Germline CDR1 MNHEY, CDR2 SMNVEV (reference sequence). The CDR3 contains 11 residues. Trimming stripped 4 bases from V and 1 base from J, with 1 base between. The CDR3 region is CASSSQETQYF. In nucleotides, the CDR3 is TGTGCCAGCAGTTCCCAAGAGACCCAGTACTTC.

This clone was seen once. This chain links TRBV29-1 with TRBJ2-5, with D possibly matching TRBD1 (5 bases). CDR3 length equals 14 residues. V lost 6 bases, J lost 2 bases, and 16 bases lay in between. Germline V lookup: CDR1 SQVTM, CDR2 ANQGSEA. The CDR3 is CSVPLWTSQETQYF. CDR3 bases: TGCAGCGTCCCTTTATGGACATCTCAAGAGACCCAGTACTTC.

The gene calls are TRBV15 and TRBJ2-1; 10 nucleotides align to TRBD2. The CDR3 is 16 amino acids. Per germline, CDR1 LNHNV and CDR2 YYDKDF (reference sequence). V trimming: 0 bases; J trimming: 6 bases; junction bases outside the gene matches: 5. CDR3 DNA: TGTGCCACCAGCAGAGATAGCCTAGCGGGAGCCAATGAGCAGTTCTTC. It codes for CATSRDSLAGANEQFF.

The DNA of the CDR3 is TGTGCCAGCAGCTTAGGGGGAGAATCCTACAATGAGCAGTTCTTC. Its protein product is CASSLGGESYNEQFF. The V gene is TRBV7-3, the J gene TRBJ2-1, with D possibly being TRBD1 or TRBD2 (5 bases each). CDR1 and CDR2 from the germline V gene are SGHTA and FQGTGA. V was pared by 2 bases and J by 1 base, with 9 bases between. This CDR3 contains 15 residues.

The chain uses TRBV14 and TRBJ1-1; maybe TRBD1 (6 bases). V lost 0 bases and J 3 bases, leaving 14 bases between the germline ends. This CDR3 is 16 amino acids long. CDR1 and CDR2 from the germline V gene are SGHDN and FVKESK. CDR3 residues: CASSQDRGMADTEAFF. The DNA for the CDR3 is TGTGCCAGCAGCCAAGATAGGGGGATGGCAGACACTGAAGCTTTCTTT.

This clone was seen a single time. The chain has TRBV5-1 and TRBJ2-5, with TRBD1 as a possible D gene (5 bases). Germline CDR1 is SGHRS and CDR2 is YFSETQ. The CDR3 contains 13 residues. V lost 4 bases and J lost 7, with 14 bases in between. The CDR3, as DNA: TGCGCCAGCAGCCCGGACCAGCAGGGGACCCAGTACTTC. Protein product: CASSPDQQGTQYF. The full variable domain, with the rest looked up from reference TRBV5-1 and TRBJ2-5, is KAGVTQTPRYLIKTRGQQVTLSCSPISGHRSVSWYQQTPGQGLQFLFEYFSETQRNKGNFPGRFSGRQFSNSRSEMNVSTLELGDSALYLCASSPDQQGTQYFGPGTRLLVL.

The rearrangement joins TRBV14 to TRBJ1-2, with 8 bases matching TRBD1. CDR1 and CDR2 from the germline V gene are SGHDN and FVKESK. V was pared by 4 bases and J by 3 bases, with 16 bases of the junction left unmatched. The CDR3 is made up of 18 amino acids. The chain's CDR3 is CASSRRGLTQGADYGYTF. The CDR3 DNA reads TGTGCCAGCAGCCGCAGAGGTCTAACCCAGGGGGCGGACTATGGCTACACCTTC.

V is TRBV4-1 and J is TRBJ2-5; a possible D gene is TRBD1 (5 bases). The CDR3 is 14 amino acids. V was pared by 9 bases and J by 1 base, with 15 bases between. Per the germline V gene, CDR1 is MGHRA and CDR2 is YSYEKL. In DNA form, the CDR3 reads TGCGCCAGTACTACCTCAGGGTCCCAAGAGACCCAGTACTTC. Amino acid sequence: CASTTSGSQETQYF.

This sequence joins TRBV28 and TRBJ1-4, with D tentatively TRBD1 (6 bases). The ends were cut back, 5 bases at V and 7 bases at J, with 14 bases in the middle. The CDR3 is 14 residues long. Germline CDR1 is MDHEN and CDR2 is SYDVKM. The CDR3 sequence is CASSDRFFGEKLFF. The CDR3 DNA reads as TGTGCCAGCAGTGACAGGTTCTTCGGTGAAAAACTGTTTTTT.

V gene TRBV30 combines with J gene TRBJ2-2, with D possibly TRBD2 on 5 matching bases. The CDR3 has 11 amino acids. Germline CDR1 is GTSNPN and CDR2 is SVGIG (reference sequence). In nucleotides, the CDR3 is TGTGCGTTAGCGCGCACCGGGGAGCTGTTTTTT. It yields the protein CALARTGELFF.

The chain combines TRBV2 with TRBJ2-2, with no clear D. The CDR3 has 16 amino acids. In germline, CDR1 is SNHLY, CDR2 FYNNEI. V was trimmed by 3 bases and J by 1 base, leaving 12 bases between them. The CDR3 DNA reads TGTGCCAGCAGTGACCCCTACTCAGGGAACACCGGGGAGCTGTTTTTT. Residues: CASSDPYSGNTGELFF.

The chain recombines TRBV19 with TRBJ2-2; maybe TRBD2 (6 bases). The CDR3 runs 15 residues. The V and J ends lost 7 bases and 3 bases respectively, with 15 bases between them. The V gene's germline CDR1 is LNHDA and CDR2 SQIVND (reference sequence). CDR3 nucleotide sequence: TGTGCCAGTACTAGCGTTCTCGGGGACACCGGGGAGCTGTTTTTT. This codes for CASTSVLGDTGELFF.

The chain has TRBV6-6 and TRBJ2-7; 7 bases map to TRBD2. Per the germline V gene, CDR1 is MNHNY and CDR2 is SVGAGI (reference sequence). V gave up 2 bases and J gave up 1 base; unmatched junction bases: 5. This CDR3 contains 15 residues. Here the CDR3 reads CASSYQLGRSYEQYF. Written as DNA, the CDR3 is TGTGCCAGCAGTTACCAGCTCGGGAGGTCCTACGAGCAGTACTTC.

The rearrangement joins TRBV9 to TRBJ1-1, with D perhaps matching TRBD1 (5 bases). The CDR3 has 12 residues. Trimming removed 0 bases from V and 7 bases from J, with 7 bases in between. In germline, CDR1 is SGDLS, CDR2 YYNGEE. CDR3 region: CASSVVTGEAFF. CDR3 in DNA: TGTGCCAGCAGCGTAGTTACAGGTGAAGCTTTCTTT.

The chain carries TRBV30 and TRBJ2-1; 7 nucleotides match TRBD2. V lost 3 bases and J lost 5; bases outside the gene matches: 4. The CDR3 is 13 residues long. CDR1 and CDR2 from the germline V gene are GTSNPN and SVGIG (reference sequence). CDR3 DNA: TGTGCCTGGAGAGGGACTAAAAACAATGAGCAGTTCTTC. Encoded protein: CAWRGTKNNEQFF.

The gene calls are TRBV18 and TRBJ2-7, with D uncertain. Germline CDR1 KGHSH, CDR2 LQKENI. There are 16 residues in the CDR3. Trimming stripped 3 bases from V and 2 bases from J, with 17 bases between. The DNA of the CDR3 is TGTGCCAGCTCACCGGTTGATAGGGTTCACCCCTACGAGCAGTACTTC. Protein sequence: CASSPVDRVHPYEQYF.

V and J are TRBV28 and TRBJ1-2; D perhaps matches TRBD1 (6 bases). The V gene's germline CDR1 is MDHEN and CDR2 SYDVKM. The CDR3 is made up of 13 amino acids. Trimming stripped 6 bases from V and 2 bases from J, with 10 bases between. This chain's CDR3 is CASSPDRNYGYTF. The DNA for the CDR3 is TGTGCCAGCAGCCCGGACAGAAACTATGGCTACACCTTC.